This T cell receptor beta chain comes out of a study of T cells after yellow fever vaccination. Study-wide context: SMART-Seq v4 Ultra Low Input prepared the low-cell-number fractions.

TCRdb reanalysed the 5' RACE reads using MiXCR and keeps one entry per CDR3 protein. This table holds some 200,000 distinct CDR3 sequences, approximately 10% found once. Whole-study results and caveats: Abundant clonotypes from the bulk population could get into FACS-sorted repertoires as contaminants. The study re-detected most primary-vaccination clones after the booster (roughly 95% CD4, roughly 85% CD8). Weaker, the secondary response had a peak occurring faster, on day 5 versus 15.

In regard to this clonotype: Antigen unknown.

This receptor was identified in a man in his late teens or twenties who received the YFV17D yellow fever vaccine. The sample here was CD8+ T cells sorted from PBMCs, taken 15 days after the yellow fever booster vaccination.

The CDR3 protein is CASSSLQGPSHYTF. In DNA form, the CDR3 reads TGTGCCAGCAGCTCTTTACAGGGGCCTAGTCACTACACCTTC. This chain connects TRBV7-9 to TRBJ1-2; 7 nucleotides match TRBD1. CDR3 length equals 14 residues. In germline, CDR1 is SEHNR, CDR2 FQNEAQ (reference sequence). Germline trimming cut 4 bases from V and 10 bases from J; bases unmatched to any gene: 12.